The present entry profiles one T cell receptor beta chain with its context. This sample stems from a study of blood T cell repertoires in COVID-19. Overall study: The United States, Italy and Spain were the sources of the acute and convalescent COVID-19 samples. From T cells, B-cell-depleted T cells, or PBMCs came the material, which was cDNA or gDNA.

Original analysis: Cell counts per sample came from amplifying reference gene primers. Clones were read by immunoSEQ multiplex PCR, and TCRdb kept only the in-frame ones, dropping some. The V and J calls and the clone size are those of that table, but D and trimming were determined from the DNA. This table holds approximately 94,000 clones, 80% to 95% found once. CDR1 SGHRS and CDR2 YFSETQ come from the germline V gene. V trimming: 1 base; J trimming: 6 bases; junction bases outside the gene matches: 0. The CDR3 extends over 14 amino acids. V and J are TRBV5-1 and TRBJ2-1; the match to TRBD2 covers 11 bases. This receptor was taken from a man aged 45 to 65 with active COVID-19. The sequenced sample was peripheral blood. DNA for the CDR3: TGCGCCAGCAGCTTGACTAGCGGGAGCAATGAGCAGTTCTTC. Translating gives CASSLTSGSNEQFF. Together with reference TRBV5-1 and TRBJ2-1, the CDR3 gives the full variable domain: KAGVTQTPRYLIKTRGQQVTLSCSPISGHRSVSWYQQTPGQGLQFLFEYFSETQRNKGNFPGRFSGRQFSNSRSEMNVSTLELGDSALYLCASSLTSGSNEQFFGPGTRLTVL.